The text below deals with one T cell receptor (beta chain). The antigen remains undetermined. Nashville, Tennessee was home to all donors, who were Caucasian adults. The DNA input per sorted-subset replicate PCR was roughly 180 ng, corresponding to tens of thousands of T cell genomes. Only in-frame clones appear in the TCRdb table, and some are missing; sequencing was by immunoSEQ multiplex PCR. The sample lists about 1.5 million clones; roughly 95% were seen once. The sample comes from a study of shared clonotypes between healthy human individuals. Study outcomes and limitations: Clonotype sharing across four donors was observed for around 5% of naive CD4 clonotypes.

V lost 6 bases to trimming and J lost 0 bases, with 6 bases between them. The CDR3 covers 12 residues. The germline CDR1 and CDR2 sequences are MNHNY and SVGAGI (reference sequence). V is TRBV6-6 and J is TRBJ2-7; the D is unclear. The sequenced sample was naive CD4+ T cells sorted from blood. The subset was: CD45RA+ positively selected. The receptor was derived from a man aged 25 to 45 in good health. CDR3 sequence: CASRPDSYEQYF. The CDR3 nucleotides are TGTGCCAGCAGGCCCGACTCCTACGAGCAGTACTTC.